Listed below are T cell receptor beta chains from one sample, sequenced in a study of cytomegalovirus exposure and HLA in healthy donors. Sequencing used immunoSEQ multiplex PCR; TCRdb keeps in-frame clones, though not all of them. This sample carries under 400,000 clones, approximately 86% of them seen once, and the ten largest clones take approximately 0.9%. The sequencing input was PBMCs. The receptors come from a young man in good health and CMV-seronegative. CDR3s include the opening cysteine and the closing phenylalanine or tryptophan. D genes are given only for firm matches. Not all rows give a size; the values are once, few, many and, for expanded clones, a class.

>.|TRBV18|.|TRBJ2-3
CASSPSPGWADTQYF
TGTGCCAGCTCACCAAGTCCGGGTTGGGCAGATACGCAGTATTTT
>TRBD1|TRBV6-1|.|TRBJ1-3
CASSGLTGGKYTIYF
TGTGCCAGCAGTGGCCTGACAGGGGGCAAATACACCATATATTTT
>.|TRBV19|.|TRBJ2-7
CASSLRGLDEQYF
TGTGCCAGTAGCTTAAGGGGGTTGGACGAGCAGTACTTC
>TRBD1|TRBV7-8|few|TRBJ2-7
CASSLVDRGTHEQYF
TGTGCCAGCAGCTTAGTAGACAGGGGTACTCACGAGCAGTACTTC
>.|TRBV4-3|.|TRBJ2-7
CASSQDSGRGEQYF
TGCGCCAGCAGCCAAGATAGTGGGCGTGGCGAGCAGTACTTC
>.|TRBV4-1|few|TRBJ1-1
CASSPRVGTNTEAFF
TGCGCCAGCAGCCCACGAGTGGGCACGAACACTGAAGCTTTCTTT
>TRBD1|TRBV7-6|.|TRBJ1-1
CASSLTGGDAEAFF
TGTGCCAGCAGCCTAACAGGGGGCGACGCTGAAGCTTTCTTT
>.|TRBV2|.|TRBJ2-2
CASSDQGNTGELFF
TGTGCCAGCAGTGATCAGGGGAACACCGGGGAGCTGTTTTTT
>.|TRBV6-1|.|TRBJ1-1
CASSVHYTEAFF
TGTGCCAGCAGTGTTCATTACACTGAAGCTTTCTTT
>TRBD2|TRBV7-2|once|TRBJ2-7
CASSSFGRRGASYEQYF
TGTGCCAGCAGCTCGTTTGGGAGGCGGGGGGCTTCCTACGAGCAGTACTTC
>.|TRBV19|.|TRBJ1-1
CASSIDLGADTEAFF
TGTGCCAGTAGTATAGATCTGGGGGCGGACACTGAAGCTTTCTTT
>TRBD1|TRBV7-9|once|TRBJ2-7
CASSSTNRGYEQYF
TGTGCCAGCAGCTCTACCAACAGGGGCTACGAGCAGTACTTC
>.|TRBV6-6|.|TRBJ1-5
CASSYESDQPQHF
TGTGCCAGCAGTTATGAGTCGGATCAGCCCCAGCATTTT
>.|TRBV6-6|.|TRBJ2-7
CASVGHPISYEQYF
TGTGCCAGCGTTGGACACCCGATCTCCTACGAGCAGTACTTC
>.|TRBV7-9|.|TRBJ2-3
CASSSTSGPGDSDTQYF
TGTGCCAGCAGCTCTACCTCCGGACCCGGGGATTCAGATACGCAGTATTTT
>.|TRBV6-1|.|TRBJ2-1
CASSEEGSSYNEQFF
TGTGCCAGCAGTGAGGAGGGGAGCTCCTACAATGAGCAGTTCTTC
>.|TRBV7-2|.|TRBJ1-1
CASSIQVTNTEAFF
TGTGCCAGCAGCATACAGGTGACGAACACTGAAGCTTTCTTT
>TRBD1|TRBV6-5|.|TRBJ2-7
CASSRQGSHEQYF
TGTGCCAGCAGTAGACAGGGAAGCCACGAGCAGTACTTC
>.|TRBV4-1|.|TRBJ1-3
CASSQDAWSSGNTIYF
TGCGCCAGCAGCCAAGATGCTTGGAGCTCTGGAAACACCATATATTTT
>TRBD1|TRBV4-2|.|TRBJ1-5
CASSQGTGGHNQPQHF
TGTGCCAGCAGCCAAGGGACAGGGGGGCACAATCAGCCCCAGCATTTT
>TRBD1|TRBV5-6|.|TRBJ1-4
CASSSEQGSDEKLFF
TGTGCCAGCAGCTCAGAACAGGGGTCGGATGAAAAACTGTTTTTT
>.|TRBV6-5|.|TRBJ2-7
CASSQGHEQYF
TGTGCCAGCAGCCAGGGGCACGAGCAGTACTTC
>.|TRBV9|.|TRBJ2-6
CASSAHRPSGANVLTF
TGTGCCAGCAGTGCCCACAGGCCCTCTGGGGCCAACGTCCTGACTTTC
>.|TRBV19|.|TRBJ1-4
CASSIVWAGREKLFF
TGTGCCAGTAGTATAGTTTGGGCGGGCCGTGAAAAACTGTTTTTT
>.|TRBV7-9|.|TRBJ2-5
CASILYRTGGETQYF
TGTGCCAGTATCCTGTACAGGACGGGCGGAGAGACCCAGTACTTC
>TRBD1|TRBV5-6|.|TRBJ1-2
CATGRETGGYGYTF
TGTGCCACCGGACGGGAGACAGGGGGCTATGGCTACACCTTC
>TRBD1|TRBV6-5|.|TRBJ1-3
CASRLTGLDTIYF
TGTGCCAGCAGACTGACAGGGTTGGACACCATATATTTT
>.|TRBV6-6|.|TRBJ1-4
CASRDSKGEKLFF
TGTGCCAGCAGGGACAGTAAAGGTGAAAAACTGTTTTTT
>.|TRBV7-8|few|TRBJ2-4
CASSLAPGTLAKNIQYF
TGTGCCAGCAGCTTAGCTCCAGGAACTCTAGCCAAAAACATTCAGTACTTC
>TRBD1|TRBV4-1|.|TRBJ1-6
CASSQPRTGGSPLHF
TGCGCCAGCAGCCAACCCCGGACAGGGGGTTCACCCCTCCACTTT
>TRBD1|TRBV6-6|.|TRBJ2-7
CASSSDRVVYEQYF
TGTGCCAGCAGCTCCGACAGGGTCGTTTACGAGCAGTACTTC
>.|TRBV5-6|.|TRBJ2-5
CASRKQGWETQYF
TGTGCCAGCAGAAAACAGGGTTGGGAGACCCAGTACTTC
>.|TRBV6-1|once|TRBJ1-2
CASRLDSLNYGYTF
TGTGCCAGTCGTCTGGACAGCTTAAACTATGGCTACACCTTC
>TRBD2|TRBV28|.|TRBJ2-5
CASSLTTSVETQYF
TGTGCCAGCAGTTTAACGACTAGCGTCGAGACCCAGTACTTC
>TRBD1|TRBV9|few|TRBJ1-2
CASSGTGVYGYTF
TGTGCCAGCAGCGGGACAGGAGTCTATGGCTACACCTTC
>.|TRBV29-1|.|TRBJ1-3
CSVEYFGGTGNTIYF
TGCAGCGTTGAATATTTCGGGGGAACTGGAAACACCATATATTTT